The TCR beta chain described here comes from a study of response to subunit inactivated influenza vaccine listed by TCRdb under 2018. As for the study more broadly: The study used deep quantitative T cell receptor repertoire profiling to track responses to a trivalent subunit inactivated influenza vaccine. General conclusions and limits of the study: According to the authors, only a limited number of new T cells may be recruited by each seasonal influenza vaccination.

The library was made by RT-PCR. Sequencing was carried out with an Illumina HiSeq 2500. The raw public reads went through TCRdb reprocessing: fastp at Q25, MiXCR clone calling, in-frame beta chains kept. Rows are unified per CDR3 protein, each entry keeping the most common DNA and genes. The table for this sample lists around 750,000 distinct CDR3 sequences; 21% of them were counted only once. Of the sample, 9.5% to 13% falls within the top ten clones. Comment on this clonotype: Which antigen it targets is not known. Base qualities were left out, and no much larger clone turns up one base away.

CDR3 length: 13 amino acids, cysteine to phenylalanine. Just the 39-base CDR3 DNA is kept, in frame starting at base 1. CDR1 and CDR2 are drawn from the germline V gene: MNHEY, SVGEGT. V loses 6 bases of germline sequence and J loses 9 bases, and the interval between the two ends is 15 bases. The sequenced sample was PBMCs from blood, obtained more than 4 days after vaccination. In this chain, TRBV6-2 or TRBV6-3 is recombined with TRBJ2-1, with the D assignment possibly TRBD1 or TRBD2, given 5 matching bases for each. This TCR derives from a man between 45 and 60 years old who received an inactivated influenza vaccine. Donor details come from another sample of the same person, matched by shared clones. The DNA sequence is TGTGCCAGCAGCGAGGGGATGGTGGGTGAGCAGTTCTTC. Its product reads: CASSEGMVGEQFF.